The following is a TCR beta chain sequence with its context. The antigen remains undetermined. The data were taken from a study of cytomegalovirus exposure and HLA in healthy donors. Study results and limitations: CMV serostatus was the only recorded immune exposure for donors. Among CMV-associated TCR beta chains, most appeared HLA-restricted in a later analysis.

Healthy donors of bone marrow made up the group. Donors had nominal health at sampling but likely had unrecorded immune exposures. The PCR employed 60 Vbeta primers together with 13 Jbeta primers. Assay: immunoSEQ multiplex PCR; the TCRdb copy retains only in-frame clones and omits some. The sample table sets out around 130,000 clones. This receptor was taken from a woman aged 40 to 50 in good health and CMV-seronegative. The specimen was PBMCs.

CDR3 bases: TGTGCCAGCAGTTTCCGGGAGGGGGCCAGGGGCTACACCTTC. This translates into CASSFREGARGYTF. The chain uses TRBV27 and TRBJ1-2, with 7 nucleotides matching TRBD1. Germline-derived CDR1 and CDR2 are MNHEY and SMNVEV (reference sequence). V was pared by 3 bases and J by 8 bases, with 9 bases of the junction left unmatched. CDR3 length: 14 residues.